The rows below give T cell receptor beta chains drawn from one sample of a study of molecular identifiers for immune sequencing clone quantification. MiXCR, run by TCRdb on the PCR reads, gives a single entry per CDR3 protein. The sample carries under 600,000 distinct CDR3 sequences, around 23% recorded once. The specimen sequenced was naive CD8+ T cells from blood, with Jurkat cell RNA spiked in. These receptors were collected from a human donor in good health. Some libraries in this study had Jurkat cell RNA spiked in. Each CDR3 is given with its conserved first and last residue. D genes are given only for firm matches. Clone size, where shown, is once, few, many, or a class for clones that have expanded.

len	d_gene	abundance	v_gene	j_gene	CDR3aa	CDR3nt
14	TRBD1	few	TRBV28	TRBJ2-5	CASSFGDRVETQYF	TGTGCCAGCAGTTTTGGAGACAGGGTCGAGACCCAGTACTTC
16	-	few	TRBV30	TRBJ2-3	CAWSVISRTSTDTQYF	TGTGCCTGGAGTGTCATCTCAAGGACTAGCACAGATACGCAGTATTTT
14	TRBD1	-	TRBV7-7	TRBJ1-4	CASSLALDRRKLFF	TGTGCCAGCAGCTTAGCCCTGGACAGGAGAAAACTGTTTTTT
14	TRBD1	-	TRBV7-6	TRBJ2-2	CASRFGQGAGELFF	TGTGCCAGCAGGTTCGGACAGGGCGCGGGGGAGCTGTTTTTT
17	TRBD2	-	TRBV15	TRBJ2-1	CATSSLSTSGTYNEQFF	TGTGCCACCAGCAGTCTCAGCACTAGCGGGACCTACAATGAGCAGTTCTTC
13	-	-	TRBV27	TRBJ2-7	CAGRSRDGYEQYF	TGTGCCGGCAGGAGCCGGGACGGCTACGAGCAGTACTTC
16	-	-	TRBV10-2	TRBJ2-2	CASSESSVMSTGELFF	TGCGCCAGCAGTGAGTCATCAGTGATGAGCACCGGGGAGCTGTTTTTT
17	-	-	TRBV2	TRBJ2-5	CASSTLPSKGPKETQYF	TGTGCCAGCAGTACTCTACCCTCCAAGGGACCTAAAGAGACCCAGTACTTC
15	TRBD2	many	TRBV28	TRBJ2-7	CASSFRGSKAYEQYF	TGTGCCAGCAGTTTTCGCGGGAGTAAGGCCTACGAGCAGTACTTC
16	-	many	TRBV6-5	TRBJ2-5	CASSYSTSRGRETQYF	TGTGCCAGCAGTTACTCCACTAGCCGGGGCCGAGAGACCCAGTACTTC
12	-	-	TRBV29-1	TRBJ2-7	CSALGRANEQYF	TGCAGCGCACTAGGCAGGGCAAACGAGCAGTACTTC
14	-	-	TRBV2	TRBJ2-7	CASSEELTPYEQYF	TGTGCCAGCAGTGAAGAATTAACACCCTACGAGCAGTACTTC
16	-	-	TRBV27	TRBJ2-7	CASSSRPGGRYYEQYF	TGTGCCAGCAGTTCACGCCCGGGGGGCCGTTACTACGAGCAGTACTTC
14	TRBD1	-	TRBV12-3/TRBV12-4	TRBJ2-1	CASSITGGGNEQFF	TGTGCCAGCAGTATTACAGGGGGCGGGAATGAGCAGTTCTTC
19	-	many	TRBV12-3/TRBV12-4	TRBJ2-6	CASSPFGVGAQTGANVLTF	TGTGCCAGCAGTCCCTTCGGGGTGGGGGCGCAGACTGGGGCCAACGTCCTGACTTTC
15	TRBD1	-	TRBV6-1	TRBJ1-2	CASNPRDRGYSGYTF	TGTGCCAGCAACCCCCGGGACAGGGGTTATTCTGGCTACACCTTC
15	-	many	TRBV6-1	TRBJ2-6	CASSVSSSGANVLTF	TGTGCCAGCAGCGTCAGTAGCTCTGGGGCCAACGTCCTGACTTTC
13	-	-	TRBV6-6	TRBJ2-1	CASVRPIYNEQFF	TGTGCCAGCGTCCGGCCCATTTACAATGAGCAGTTCTTC
13	-	many	TRBV29-1	TRBJ1-1	CSVGQGLNTEAFF	TGCAGCGTTGGGCAGGGGCTAAACACTGAAGCTTTCTTT
15	-	few	TRBV2	TRBJ2-7	CASSVGAGMMYEQYF	TGTGCCAGCAGTGTTGGTGCAGGGATGATGTACGAGCAGTACTTC
14	TRBD2	once	TRBV29-1	TRBJ2-7	CSAGTTYSSYEQYF	TGCAGCGCCGGGACTACATACTCCTCCTACGAGCAGTACTTC
15	-	-	TRBV7-9	TRBJ1-6	CASSPTASYNSPLHF	TGTGCCAGCAGCCCAACAGCCTCCTATAATTCACCCCTCCACTTT